This TCR beta chain was identified during a study of cytomegalovirus exposure and HLA in healthy donors. This CDR3 has 16 amino acids. Germline assignment: CDR1 MNHNY and CDR2 SVGAGI (reference sequence). Trimming shortened V by 4 bases and J by 6 bases, and 21 bases separated the two germline ends. PCR primers comprised 60 Vbeta and 13 Jbeta primers. Using immunoSEQ multiplex PCR, the repertoire was profiled, and TCRdb retains in-frame clones only, with some absent. The sample lists around 140,000 clones; 60% to 85% were seen once. The chain has TRBV6-6 and TRBJ1-1, with a possible D match to TRBD1 (5 bases). This receptor was obtained from a woman aged 18-30 years in good health and CMV-seronegative. The sequenced sample was PBMCs. In DNA, the CDR3 is TGTGCCAGCAGTTCCAGACCAGGGAGGGAGGTAGCTGAAGCTTTCTTT. Its protein product is CASSSRPGREVAEAFF.